One sample yielded the 27 T cell receptor beta chains listed below, sequenced in a study of a mutant IDH1 vaccine in newly diagnosed glioma. Assay used: immunoSEQ multiplex PCR; TCRdb lists only in-frame clones, some missing. The data contain 35,000 to 50,000 clones, 83% of them seen just once; the ten biggest clones take up roughly 5%. Stated time point: week 35, safety follow-up. Each dose of the vaccine consisted of 300 ug of mutant IDH1 20-mer peptide, with topical imiquimod. Antigens for these TCRs are unknown. The source was PBMCs, collected from a glioma patient whose treatment included an IDH1 peptide vaccine. The source of these receptors is a woman aged 45 to 65 with glioma.

The CDR3 protein is CASSRGRGDNQPQHF. CDR3 DNA: TGCGCCAGCAGCCGCGGGAGGGGTGACAATCAGCCCCAGCATTTT. The rearrangement joins TRBV4-3 to TRBJ1-5; D is perhaps TRBD1 (5 bases). Germline CDR1 is LGHNA and CDR2 is YSLEER. Trimming pared 4 bases from V and 3 bases from J, leaving 13 bases between. This CDR3 has 15 amino acids.

This chain connects TRBV6-1 to TRBJ2-7, with TRBD1 matching over 8 bases. The CDR3 is 14 residues long. The junction had 2 bases not matched to a gene; V was cut back by 3 bases and J by 1 base. CDR1 and CDR2 from the germline V gene are MNHNS and SASEGT. CDR3 DNA: TGTGCCAGCAGTGACCGGGACAGGTCCTACGAGCAGTACTTC. Translating gives CASSDRDRSYEQYF.

The rearrangement uses TRBV6-1 and TRBJ2-7, with 10 nucleotides matching TRBD1. The CDR3 covers 14 residues. Unmatched junction bases numbered 6, after V lost 3 bases and J lost 7 bases. Germline CDR1 and CDR2: MNHNS and SASEGT. Written as DNA, the CDR3 is TGTGCCAGCAGTGAGTTTGGACAGGGGGGTGAGCAGTACTTC. The encoded protein is CASSEFGQGGEQYF.

The V gene is TRBV5-1, the J gene TRBJ2-1; D could derive from TRBD1 or TRBD2 (5 bases each). The CDR3 covers 15 residues. Germline V lookup: CDR1 SGHRS, CDR2 YFSETQ. Trimming stripped 4 bases from V and 0 bases from J, with 11 bases between. CDR3 loop: CASSPQGRSYNEQFF. The DNA of the CDR3 is TGCGCCAGCAGCCCTCAGGGACGCTCCTACAATGAGCAGTTCTTC. Together with reference TRBV5-1 and TRBJ2-1, the CDR3 gives the full variable domain: KAGVTQTPRYLIKTRGQQVTLSCSPISGHRSVSWYQQTPGQGLQFLFEYFSETQRNKGNFPGRFSGRQFSNSRSEMNVSTLELGDSALYLCASSPQGRSYNEQFFGPGTRLTVL.

This clone appeared once. The chain couples TRBV29-1 to TRBJ1-1; D is perhaps TRBD1 (6 bases). The CDR3 is 14 residues long. Germline-derived CDR1 and CDR2 are SQVTM and ANQGSEA. Trimming left V 3 bases short and J 2 bases short, with 13 bases between. The CDR3 region has the DNA TGCAGCGTTGAGGGCAGGGGATTCAACACTGAAGCTTTCTTT. This translates into CSVEGRGFNTEAFF. The entire variable domain, with the rest obtained from reference TRBV29-1 and TRBJ1-1, is as follows: SAVISQKPSRDICQRGTSLTIQCQVDSQVTMMFWYRQQPGQSLTLIATANQGSEATYESGFVIDKFPISRPNLTFSTLTVSNMSPEDSSIYLCSVEGRGFNTEAFFGQGTRLTVV.

This rearrangement joins TRBV19 to TRBJ1-5; 12 positions match TRBD1. This CDR3 is 15 amino acids long. Germline V gene lookup returns CDR1 LNHDA and CDR2 SQIVND (reference sequence). V was clipped by 6 bases and J by 7 bases; unmatched bases: 7. The CDR3 region is CASRLGTGGGQPQHF. The CDR3 coding sequence is TGTGCCAGTAGGCTCGGGACAGGGGGCGGACAGCCCCAGCATTTT.

This chain links TRBV4-3 with TRBJ1-2; D remains ambiguous. CDR1 and CDR2 from the germline V gene are LGHNA and YSLEER. V was trimmed by 6 bases and J by 0 bases, leaving 11 bases between them. The CDR3 is 14 residues long. CDR3 protein: CASSLQRTNYGYTF. The CDR3 DNA follows: TGCGCCAGCAGTCTACAGCGAACTAACTATGGCTACACCTTC.

The chain uses TRBV7-2 and TRBJ2-2, with 8 bases that match TRBD2. V trimming: 5 bases; J trimming: 4 bases; junction bases outside the gene matches: 12. Germline V CDR1 and CDR2: SGHTA, FQGNSA. The CDR3 spans 17 residues. In nucleotides, the CDR3 is TGTGCCAGCAGCCCGGGGATCCAGCGGGGGAGCACCGGGGAGCTGTTTTTT. Encoded protein: CASSPGIQRGSTGELFF.

This chain joins TRBV10-3 and TRBJ1-5; D gene uncertain. Germline V CDR1 and CDR2: ENHRY, SYGVKD. This CDR3 is built from 12 residues. The V end lost 0 bases, the J end lost 6 bases, and 3 bases lay between the germline ends. The CDR3 DNA follows: TGTGCCATCAGTGAGTCGAGTCAGCCCCAGCATTTT. As protein: CAISESSQPQHF.

This clone appeared once. The V gene is TRBV9, the J gene TRBJ2-7, with D possibly being TRBD1 (6 bases). The CDR3 has 14 amino acids. The V gene's germline CDR1 is SGDLS and CDR2 YYNGEE. Trimming cost V 2 bases and J 7 bases, with 16 bases left between them. The CDR3: CASSVSGDLREQYF. The CDR3, as DNA: TGTGCCAGCAGCGTCTCAGGGGATCTTAGGGAGCAGTACTTC.

The rearrangement uses TRBV10-3 and TRBJ2-1; 12 bases match TRBD2. CDR3 length: 14 residues. The V segment lost 10 bases and the J segment 9 bases; nucleotides outside the gene matches: 10. Germline V CDR1 and CDR2: ENHRY, SYGVKD. The CDR3 is CASHPSGGASEQFF. CDR3 in DNA: TGTGCCAGTCATCCTAGCGGGGGGGCGAGTGAGCAGTTCTTC.

This chain connects TRBV4-3 to TRBJ1-2; D uncertain. CDR3 length equals 13 residues. Germline-derived CDR1 and CDR2 are LGHNA and YSLEER. The V end was cut by 0 bases, the J end by 8 bases, with 10 bases between. DNA for the CDR3: TGCGCCAGCAGCCAAGAAGGGCGAGGAGGCTACACCTTC. This translates into CASSQEGRGGYTF.

The chain is built from TRBV5-6 and TRBJ2-7; TRBD2 might be the D (6 bases). The length of the CDR3 is 12 residues. Germline V gene data show CDR1 as SGHDT and CDR2 as YYEEEE. Trimming took 5 bases from V and 7 from J, leaving 13 bases between them. CDR3 protein: CASSRDWGEQYF. The DNA of the CDR3 is TGTGCCAGCAGTCGGGACTGGGGGGAGCAGTACTTC.

V usage is TRBV10-3 and J usage is TRBJ1-1; perhaps TRBD1 as D (6 bases). The CDR3 is 13 amino acids. The V end was cut by 6 bases, the J end by 5 bases, with 13 bases between. Germline CDR1 reads ENHRY; CDR2 reads SYGVKD. CDR3 DNA sequence: TGTGCCATCAGACTACAGGGCGGAACTGAAGCTTTCTTT. Its translation: CAIRLQGGTEAFF.

This chain connects TRBV18 to TRBJ1-3; D gene unclear. CDR3 length: 13 amino acids. Germline-derived CDR1 and CDR2 are KGHSH and LQKENI. Trimming took off 3 bases at V and 3 bases at J, with 6 bases between the two ends. CDR3 in amino acids: CASSPQFGNTIYF. CDR3 DNA: TGTGCCAGCTCACCCCAGTTTGGAAACACCATATATTTT. Filled out from reference TRBV18 and TRBJ1-3, the complete variable domain reads NAGVMQNPRHLVRRRGQEARLRCSPMKGHSHVYWYRQLPEEGLKFMVYLQKENIIDESGMPKERFSAEFPKEGPSILRIQQVVRGDSAAYFCASSPQFGNTIYFGEGSWLTVV.

This chain connects TRBV7-3 to TRBJ1-1, with D hard to call. Trimming removed 3 bases at V and 4 bases at J, with 9 bases between. The CDR3 contains 13 residues. CDR1 and CDR2 from the germline V gene are SGHTA and FQGTGA. The CDR3 here is CASSFGVVTEAFF. CDR3 coding DNA: TGTGCCAGCAGCTTCGGGGTAGTCACTGAAGCTTTCTTT.

The V call is TRBV6-1, the J call TRBJ1-5; perhaps TRBD1 as D (5 bases). Germline V gene sequence: CDR1 MNHNS, CDR2 SASEGT. CDR3 length: 14 amino acids. V was shortened by 4 bases and J by 9 bases, with 16 bases between the two germline ends. This CDR3 reads CASSVMQGGGPQHF. The CDR3 DNA follows: TGTGCCAGCAGTGTTATGCAGGGAGGAGGGCCCCAGCATTTT.

This chain uses TRBV30 with TRBJ2-5; TRBD1 matches 11 bases. In germline, CDR1 is GTSNPN, CDR2 SVGIG (reference sequence). CDR3 length: 17 amino acids. V lost 3 bases, J lost 5 bases, and 14 bases stayed unmatched. The DNA of the CDR3 is TGTGCCTGGAGAAGAGGACAGGGGGCTCTACCAGGGGAGACCCAGTACTTC. This codes for CAWRRGQGALPGETQYF. The variable domain in full, completed from reference TRBV30 and TRBJ2-5, reads SQTIHQWPATLVQPVGSPLSLECTVEGTSNPNLYWYRQAAGRGLQLLFYSVGIGQISSEVPQNLSASRPQDRQFILSSKKLLLSDSGFYLCAWRRGQGALPGETQYFGPGTRLLVL.

This sequence joins TRBV4-3 and TRBJ2-1, with D maybe TRBD2 (5 bases). CDR1 LGHNA and CDR2 YSLEER come from the germline V gene. The V end lost 4 bases, the J end lost 2 bases, and 12 bases lay between the germline ends. The CDR3 has 15 amino acids. Here the CDR3 reads CASSPSSLAYNEQFF. Written as DNA, the CDR3 is TGCGCCAGCAGCCCTAGCTCCCTTGCCTACAATGAGCAGTTCTTC.

The chain is built from TRBV6-4 and TRBJ1-1, with D perhaps matching TRBD1 (6 bases). Germline V lookup: CDR1 MRHNA, CDR2 SNTAGT. This CDR3 is 13 amino acids long. The V gene lost 6 bases and the J gene lost 10 bases, with 18 bases spanning the gap. CDR3 bases: TGTGCCAGCAGCGCCGAGGGGGGGTCGGGAGCTTTCTTT. Amino acid sequence: CASSAEGGSGAFF.

The rearrangement uses TRBV7-2 and TRBJ1-4; 7 bases are a match to TRBD1. The J segment lost 8 bases and the V segment lost 5 bases, leaving 8 bases of the junction unmatched. This CDR3 has 14 amino acids. Germline-derived CDR1 and CDR2 are SGHTA and FQGNSA. CDR3 sequence reads: CASSRRGGHEKLFF. For the CDR3, the DNA is TGTGCCAGCAGCCGCAGGGGGGGGCACGAAAAACTGTTTTTT.

The chain recombines TRBV5-1 with TRBJ1-1, with D possibly being TRBD1 (5 bases). The length of the CDR3 is 16 residues. Germline V gene lookup returns CDR1 SGHRS and CDR2 YFSETQ. V lost 0 bases and J 1 base, leaving 13 bases between the germline ends. The CDR3 region has the DNA TGCGCCAGCAGCTTGGAGAGGGGCCGGGGGAACACTGAAGCTTTCTTT. Amino acid sequence: CASSLERGRGNTEAFF.

The chain recombines TRBV4-1 with TRBJ1-6; TRBD1 is a possible D gene (5 bases). This CDR3 has 17 amino acids. V lost 0 bases, J lost 14 bases, and 23 bases lay in between. Germline CDR1 reads MGHRA; CDR2 reads YSYEKL. CDR3 nucleotides: TGCGCCAGCAGCCAAGACCCGGGGGTAGGTGGGGGGGAGGCCCTCCACTTT. Translated, it gives CASSQDPGVGGGEALHF.

The chain has TRBV19 and TRBJ1-2; D possibly corresponds to TRBD1 (5 bases). The V end lost 7 bases, the J end lost 7 bases, and 10 bases lay between the germline ends. The CDR3 sequence is 11 residues long. CDR1 LNHDA and CDR2 SQIVND come from the germline V gene (reference sequence). CDR3 loop: CASNKGFGYTF. The CDR3, as DNA: TGTGCCAGTAATAAGGGGTTTGGCTACACCTTC.

The chain has TRBV7-9 and TRBJ2-5; D gene unclear. The V gene's germline CDR1 is SEHNR and CDR2 FQNEAQ (reference sequence). V lost 6 bases to trimming and J lost 1 base, with 9 bases between them. CDR3 size: 13 residues. CDR3 protein: CASRAQVQETQYF. Here the CDR3 DNA reads TGTGCCAGCAGGGCCCAGGTCCAAGAGACCCAGTACTTC.

The V call is TRBV14, the J call TRBJ1-4; D unresolved. The V end lost 4 bases, the J end lost 8 bases, and 14 bases lay between the germline ends. CDR3 length: 14 residues. CDR1 SGHDN and CDR2 FVKESK come from the germline V gene. The CDR3 bases are TGTGCCAGCAGCCTACTATTAGGAGAGGAAAAACTGTTTTTT. Amino acid sequence: CASSLLLGEEKLFF. Supplemented by reference TRBV14 and TRBJ1-4, the full variable domain reads EAGVTQFPSHSVIEKGQTVTLRCDPISGHDNLYWYRRVMGKEIKFLLHFVKESKQDESGMPNNRFLAERTGGTYSTLKVQPAELEDSGVYFCASSLLLGEEKLFFGSGTQLSVL.

CDR3 in amino acids: CASSPGGEYEQYF. CDR3 coding DNA: TGTGCCAGCAGCCCGGGGGGGGAATACGAGCAGTACTTC. This chain connects TRBV9 to TRBJ2-5; 8 positions match TRBD2. Near its end, the DNA agrees better with TRBJ2-7, so the J call may be wrong. Looked up from germline, CDR1 is SGDLS and CDR2 is YYNGEE. The CDR3 sequence is 13 residues long.